Included here is one T cell receptor (beta chain) sequence, with context. Its antigen is unidentified. MiXCR was run by TCRdb on the 5' RACE reads, yielding one entry per CDR3 protein. The sample holds around 440,000 distinct CDR3 sequences; 17% are singletons and the top ten take around 0.92%. The sample is drawn from a study of CD8 T cells in ankylosing spondylitis. Study-wide points: A motif of 7 to 9 highly homologous TCR beta variants was seen as apparently characteristic of ankylosing spondylitis blood.

Sequenced input: blood, either unsorted or a sorted T cell fraction (not recorded which). The TCR was taken from a male donor with ankylosing spondylitis.

The CDR3 loop is CASSLLDRAGGYTF. DNA of the CDR3: TGCGCCAGCAGCCTACTAGACAGGGCTGGGGGCTACACCTTC. This chain uses TRBV5-1 with TRBJ1-2; the match to TRBD1 covers 7 bases. With 4 bases clipped from V and 8 bases from J, the junction kept 11 bases outside the gene matches. CDR3 length: 14 amino acids. Germline CDR1 reads SGHRS; CDR2 reads YFSETQ.